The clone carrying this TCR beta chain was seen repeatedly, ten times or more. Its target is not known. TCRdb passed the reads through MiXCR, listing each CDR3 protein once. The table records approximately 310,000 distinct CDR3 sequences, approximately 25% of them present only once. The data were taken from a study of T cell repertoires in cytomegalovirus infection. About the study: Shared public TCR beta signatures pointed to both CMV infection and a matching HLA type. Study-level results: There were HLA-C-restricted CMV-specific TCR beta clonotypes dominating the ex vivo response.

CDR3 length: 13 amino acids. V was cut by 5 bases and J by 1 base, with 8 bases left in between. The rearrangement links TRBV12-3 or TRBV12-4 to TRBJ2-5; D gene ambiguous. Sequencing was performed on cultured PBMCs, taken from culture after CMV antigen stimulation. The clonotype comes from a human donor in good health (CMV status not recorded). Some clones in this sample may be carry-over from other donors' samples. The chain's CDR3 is CASSGRVQETQYF. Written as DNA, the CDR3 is TGTGCCAGCAGTGGAAGGGTCCAAGAGACCCAGTACTTC.